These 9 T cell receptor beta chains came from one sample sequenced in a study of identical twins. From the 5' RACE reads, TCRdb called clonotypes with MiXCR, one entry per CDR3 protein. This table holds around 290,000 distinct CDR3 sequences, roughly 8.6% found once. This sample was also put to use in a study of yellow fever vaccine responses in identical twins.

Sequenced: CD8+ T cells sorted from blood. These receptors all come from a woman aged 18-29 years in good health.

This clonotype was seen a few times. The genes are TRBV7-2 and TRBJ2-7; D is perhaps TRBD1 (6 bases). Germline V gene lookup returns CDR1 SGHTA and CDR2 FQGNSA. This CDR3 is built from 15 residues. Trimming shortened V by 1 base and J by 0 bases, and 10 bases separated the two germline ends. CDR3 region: CASSLETGASYEQYF. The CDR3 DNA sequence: TGTGCCAGCAGCTTAGAGACAGGAGCCTCCTACGAGCAGTACTTC.

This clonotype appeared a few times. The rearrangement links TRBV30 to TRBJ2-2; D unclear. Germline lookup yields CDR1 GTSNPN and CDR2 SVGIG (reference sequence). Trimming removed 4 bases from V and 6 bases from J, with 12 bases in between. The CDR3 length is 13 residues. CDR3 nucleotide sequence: TGTGCCTGGATACCTATACCCCCCGGGGAGCTGTTTTTT. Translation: CAWIPIPPGELFF.

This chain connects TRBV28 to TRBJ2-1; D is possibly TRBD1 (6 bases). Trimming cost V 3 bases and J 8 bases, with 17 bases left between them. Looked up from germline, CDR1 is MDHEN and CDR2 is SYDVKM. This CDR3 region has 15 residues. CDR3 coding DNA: TGTGCCAGCAGTTTCGCGGGTCCCCCAGGGGATGAGCAGTTCTTC. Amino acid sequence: CASSFAGPPGDEQFF.

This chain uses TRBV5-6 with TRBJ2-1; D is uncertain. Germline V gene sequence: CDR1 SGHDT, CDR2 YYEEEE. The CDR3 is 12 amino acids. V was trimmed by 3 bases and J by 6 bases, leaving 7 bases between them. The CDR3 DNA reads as TGTGCCAGCAGCTCATTGAGCAATGAGCAGTTCTTC. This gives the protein CASSSLSNEQFF.

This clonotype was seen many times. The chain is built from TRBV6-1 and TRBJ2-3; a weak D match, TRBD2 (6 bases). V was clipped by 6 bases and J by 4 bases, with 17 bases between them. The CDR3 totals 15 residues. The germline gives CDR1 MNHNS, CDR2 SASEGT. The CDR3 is CASRLSGYSPDTQYF. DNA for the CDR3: TGTGCCAGCAGACTTAGCGGTTACAGCCCAGATACGCAGTATTTT.

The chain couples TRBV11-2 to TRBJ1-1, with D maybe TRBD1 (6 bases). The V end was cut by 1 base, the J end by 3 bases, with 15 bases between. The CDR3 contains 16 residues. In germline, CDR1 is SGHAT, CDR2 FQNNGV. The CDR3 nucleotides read TGTGCCAGCAGCTTAGTACAGGGTTATGGAGACACTGAAGCTTTCTTT. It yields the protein CASSLVQGYGDTEAFF.

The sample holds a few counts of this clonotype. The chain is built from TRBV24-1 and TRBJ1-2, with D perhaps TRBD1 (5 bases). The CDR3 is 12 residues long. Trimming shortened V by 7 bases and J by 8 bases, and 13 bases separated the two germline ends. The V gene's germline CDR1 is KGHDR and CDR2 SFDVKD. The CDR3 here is CATRGTGGGYTF. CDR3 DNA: TGTGCCACCAGGGGGACGGGAGGCGGCTACACCTTC.

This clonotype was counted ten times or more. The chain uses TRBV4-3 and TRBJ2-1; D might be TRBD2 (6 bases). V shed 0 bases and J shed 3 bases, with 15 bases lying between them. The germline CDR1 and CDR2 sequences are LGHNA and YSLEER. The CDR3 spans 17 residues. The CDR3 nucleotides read TGCGCCAGCAGCCAAGACTCGGCGGGACCTTACTACAATGAGCAGTTCTTC. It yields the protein CASSQDSAGPYYNEQFF.

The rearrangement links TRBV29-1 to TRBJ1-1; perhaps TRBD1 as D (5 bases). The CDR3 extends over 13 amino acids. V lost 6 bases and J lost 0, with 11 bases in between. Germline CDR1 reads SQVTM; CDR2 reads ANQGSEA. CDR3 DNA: TGCAGCGTGGGGGGGACGGTGAACACTGAAGCTTTCTTT. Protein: CSVGGTVNTEAFF.